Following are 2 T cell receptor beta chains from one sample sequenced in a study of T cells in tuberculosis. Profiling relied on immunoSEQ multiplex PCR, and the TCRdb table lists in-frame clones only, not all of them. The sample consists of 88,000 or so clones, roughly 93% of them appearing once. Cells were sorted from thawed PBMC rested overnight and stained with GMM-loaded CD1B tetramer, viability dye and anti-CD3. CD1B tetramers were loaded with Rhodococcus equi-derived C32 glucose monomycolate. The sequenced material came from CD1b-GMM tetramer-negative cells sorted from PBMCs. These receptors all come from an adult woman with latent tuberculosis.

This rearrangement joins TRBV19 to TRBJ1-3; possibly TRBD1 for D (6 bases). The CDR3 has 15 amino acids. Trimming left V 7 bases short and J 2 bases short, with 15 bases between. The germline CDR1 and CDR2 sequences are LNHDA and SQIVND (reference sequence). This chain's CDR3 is CASTFLAGAGNTIYF. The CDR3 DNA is TGTGCCAGTACCTTCCTAGCAGGGGCTGGAAACACCATATATTTT.

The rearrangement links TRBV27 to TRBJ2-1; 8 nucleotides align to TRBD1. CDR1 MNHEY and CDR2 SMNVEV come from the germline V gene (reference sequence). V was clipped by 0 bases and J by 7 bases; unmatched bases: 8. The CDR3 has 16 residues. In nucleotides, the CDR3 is TGTGCCAGCAGTTTATCGGCGGACAGGGCGAGGAATGAGCAGTTCTTC. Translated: CASSLSADRARNEQFF.